Listed below are T cell receptor beta chains from one sample, sequenced in a study of cytomegalovirus exposure and HLA in healthy donors. Profiling relied on immunoSEQ multiplex PCR, and the TCRdb table lists in-frame clones only, not all of them. This table has approximately 120,000 clones, around three quarters appearing once. Input material: PBMCs. All receptors come from a female donor in good health and CMV-seronegative. The CDR3 runs from the conserved cysteine through the conserved F or W. D genes are given only for firm matches. Expanded clones get a size class; other rows say once, few or many, or leave the size out.

D,J,size,V,CDR3,DNA
TRBD1,TRBJ1-1,few,TRBV27,CASSWTGNTEAFF,TGTGCCAGCAGTTGGACAGGGAACACTGAAGCTTTCTTT
TRBD2,TRBJ2-5,NA,TRBV5-4,CASSLGGRGQETQYF,TGTGCCAGCAGCTTGGGCGGGAGGGGCCAAGAGACCCAGTACTTC
NA,TRBJ1-5,NA,TRBV2,CASAGQRTSNQPQHF,TGTGCCAGCGCCGGACAGCGAACTAGCAATCAGCCCCAGCATTTT
NA,TRBJ2-7,NA,TRBV11-2,CASSPVFWRGSYEQYF,TGTGCCAGCAGCCCAGTCTTCTGGAGGGGATCCTACGAGCAGTACTTC
NA,TRBJ1-6,NA,TRBV9,CASSSPGNYNSPLHF,TGTGCCAGCAGCTCGCCGGGAAACTATAATTCACCCCTCCACTTT
NA,TRBJ2-1,NA,TRBV5-8,CASSLDSRAGQFF,TGTGCCAGCAGCTTGGACAGCAGGGCAGGGCAGTTCTTC
NA,TRBJ2-1,once,TRBV5-1,CASSLSQQYYNEQFF,TGCGCCAGCAGCTTGTCACAGCAATACTACAATGAGCAGTTCTTC
NA,TRBJ1-4,NA,TRBV27,CASSLNRRANEKLFF,TGTGCCAGCAGTTTGAACAGGCGCGCTAATGAAAAACTGTTTTTT
TRBD1,TRBJ2-7,NA,TRBV5-1,CASSLGQGSYEQYF,TGCGCCAGCAGCTTGGGACAGGGTTCCTACGAGCAGTACTTC
NA,TRBJ1-5,NA,TRBV6-5,CASRRGSNQPQHF,TGTGCCAGCAGGCGGGGTAGCAATCAGCCCCAGCATTTT
NA,TRBJ2-3,NA,TRBV6-1,CASVYRASTDTQYF,TGTGCCAGCGTCTACAGAGCTAGCACAGATACGCAGTATTTT
TRBD1,TRBJ1-1,NA,TRBV13,CASSQMGQLGSPGTEAFF,TGTGCCAGCAGTCAAATGGGACAGCTCGGTTCGCCGGGCACTGAAGCTTTCTTT
TRBD2,TRBJ2-1,NA,TRBV6-1,CASSEGAGGWYEQFF,TGTGCCAGCAGTGAAGGAGCGGGAGGGTGGTATGAGCAGTTCTTC
NA,TRBJ1-2,NA,TRBV4-2,CASSQEGGDYGYTF,TGTGCCAGCAGCCAAGAAGGAGGGGACTATGGCTACACCTTC
TRBD1,TRBJ1-6,once,TRBV6-5,CASSPGTENSPLHF,TGTGCCAGCAGCCCCGGGACAGAAAATTCACCCCTCCACTTT
NA,TRBJ1-2,NA,TRBV10-2,CASSGLLGAGYTF,TGCGCCAGCAGTGGACTCCTCGGCGCTGGCTACACCTTC
TRBD2,TRBJ2-7,NA,TRBV28,CASSTGLAEEQYF,TGTGCCAGCAGTACGGGACTAGCGGAAGAGCAGTACTTC
TRBD2,TRBJ2-1,NA,TRBV19,CASSIGGGEQFF,TGTGCCAGTAGTATAGGCGGGGGTGAGCAGTTCTTC
NA,TRBJ2-1,NA,TRBV5-8,CASVGQGSVNEQFF,TGTGCCAGCGTCGGCCAGGGGTCTGTCAATGAGCAGTTCTTC
NA,TRBJ2-3,NA,TRBV6-5,CASSYDYPTITDTQYF,TGTGCCAGCAGTTACGACTATCCGACCATCACAGATACGCAGTATTTT
NA,TRBJ2-7,few,TRBV6-1,CASSERGSYEQYF,TGTGCCAGCAGTGAAAGGGGATCCTACGAGCAGTACTTC
NA,TRBJ1-6,NA,TRBV27,CASSLTGGHNSPLHF,TGTGCCAGCAGTCTCACGGGGGGGCACAATTCACCCCTCCACTTT
TRBD1,TRBJ1-1,NA,TRBV19,CASSIWTGGTEAFF,TGTGCCAGTAGTATCTGGACAGGGGGCACTGAAGCTTTCTTT
TRBD2,TRBJ2-2,NA,TRBV29-1,CSVESASGSTGELFF,TGCAGCGTTGAGTCGGCTAGCGGGAGCACCGGGGAGCTGTTTTTT
NA,TRBJ1-5,once,TRBV6-1,CASSERGHSNQPQHF,TGTGCCAGCAGTGAAAGGGGTCATAGCAATCAGCCCCAGCATTTT
TRBD2,TRBJ2-7,NA,TRBV18,CASSPRVPGGSYEQYF,TGTGCCAGCTCACCACGGGTTCCGGGGGGGTCCTACGAGCAGTACTTC
TRBD1,TRBJ1-2,NA,TRBV2,CASSGTGDGYTF,TGTGCCAGCAGCGGGACAGGGGACGGCTACACCTTC
TRBD2,TRBJ2-3,NA,TRBV5-1,CASSLGSSGRPRDTQYF,TGCGCCAGCAGCTTGGGCTCCAGCGGGAGGCCACGGGATACGCAGTATTTT
NA,TRBJ1-1,NA,TRBV28,CASSLSALGNTEAFF,TGTGCCAGCAGTTTATCGGCCCTGGGCAACACTGAAGCTTTCTTT
TRBD2,TRBJ2-1,NA,TRBV6-5,CASSRGVKGNEQFF,TGTGCCAGCAGTCGGGGGGTCAAAGGGAATGAGCAGTTCTTC
TRBD2,TRBJ2-1,NA,TRBV6-5,CASRATSRSYNEQFF,TGTGCCAGCAGAGCGACTAGCCGGTCCTACAATGAGCAGTTCTTC
NA,TRBJ1-5,NA,TRBV4-2,CASSPRQSNQPQHF,TGTGCCAGCAGCCCGAGACAGAGCAATCAGCCCCAGCATTTT
TRBD2,TRBJ2-1,once,TRBV10-1,CASSELAGGRNEQFF,TGCGCCAGCAGTGAACTAGCGGGGGGGCGCAATGAGCAGTTCTTC
NA,TRBJ2-3,NA,TRBV19,CATLDRIGTQYF,TGTGCCACCCTTGACAGGATTGGTACGCAGTATTTT
TRBD2,TRBJ2-3,NA,TRBV2,CASSGASGSGPTQYF,TGTGCCAGCAGTGGGGCGAGCGGGAGCGGCCCTACGCAGTATTTT
NA,TRBJ1-3,NA,TRBV5-4,CASSRRGSGNTIYF,TGTGCCAGCAGTCGCAGGGGCTCTGGAAACACCATATATTTT
TRBD1,TRBJ2-7,NA,TRBV11-2,CASSHSFGQGLPYEQYF,TGTGCCAGCAGCCACTCCTTTGGACAGGGTCTCCCCTACGAGCAGTACTTC
NA,TRBJ2-7,NA,TRBV6-5,CASSAFGSAYEQYF,TGTGCCAGCAGTGCGTTCGGGAGTGCCTACGAGCAGTACTTC
NA,TRBJ1-1,NA,TRBV2,CASSEAGVPNTEAFF,TGTGCCAGCAGTGAAGCCGGGGTTCCGAACACTGAAGCTTTCTTT
NA,TRBJ2-1,once,TRBV9,CASSGRIGTGKISYNEQFF,TGTGCCAGCAGCGGACGAATCGGAACCGGGAAGATATCCTACAATGAGCAGTTCTTC
NA,TRBJ2-7,NA,TRBV15,CATSRVRTAEQYF,TGTGCCACCAGCAGAGTTCGGACAGCCGAGCAGTACTTC
NA,TRBJ2-1,NA,TRBV7-9,CSSSLPPLSEQFF,TGTTCCAGCAGCTTACCCCCCCTGAGCGAGCAGTTCTTC
TRBD2,TRBJ2-6,NA,TRBV28,CASSTRSVSSGMFSGANVLTF,TGTGCCAGCAGTACCCGCTCAGTCTCTAGCGGGATGTTCTCTGGGGCCAACGTCCTGACTTTC
NA,TRBJ1-1,few,TRBV5-4,CASSSTQKEAFF,TGTGCCAGCAGTTCAACCCAGAAAGAAGCTTTCTTT
NA,TRBJ2-2,NA,TRBV6-1,CASSSSGYYTGELFF,TGTGCCAGCTCCTCTTCCGGGTACTACACCGGGGAGCTGTTTTTT
TRBD2,TRBJ2-5,NA,TRBV18,CASSPLGVTSGRPSETQYF,TGTGCCAGCTCACCTTTAGGCGTGACTAGCGGGAGACCCTCGGAGACCCAGTACTTC
NA,TRBJ1-1,NA,TRBV10-1,CASSEQQGGEAFF,TGCGCCAGCAGTGAACAGCAGGGCGGTGAAGCTTTCTTT
TRBD2,TRBJ2-3,once,TRBV27,CASSLIAGLAGGRDTQYF,TGTGCCAGCAGTCTCATCGCGGGACTAGCGGGGGGGCGGGATACGCAGTATTTT
NA,TRBJ1-1,few,TRBV6-5,CASTPLTRENTEAFF,TGTGCCAGCACCCCCCTCACCCGGGAAAACACTGAAGCTTTCTTT
TRBD2,TRBJ2-1,once,TRBV6-5,CASSYRRGGRGNEQFF,TGTGCCAGCAGTTACCGGCGGGGGGGCCGGGGGAATGAGCAGTTCTTC
TRBD1,TRBJ1-2,NA,TRBV5-1,CASSLDRAGYTF,TGCGCCAGCAGCTTAGACAGGGCGGGCTACACCTTC
NA,TRBJ2-1,NA,TRBV4-1,CASSQGGGAVYIAYNEQFF,TGCGCCAGCAGCCAAGGCGGAGGGGCAGTTTACATAGCCTACAATGAGCAGTTCTTC
TRBD1,TRBJ1-4,NA,TRBV6-6,CASSTGTGTTNEKLFF,TGTGCCAGCAGCACCGGGACAGGGACAACTAATGAAAAACTGTTTTTT